This T cell receptor beta chain was identified in a study of blood T cell repertoires in COVID-19. Study at large: COVID-19 samples collected from the United States, Italy and Spain covered acute and convalescent phases.

In the original processing: Counts of nucleated cells, estimated from reference gene primer amplification, were obtained. Using immunoSEQ multiplex PCR, the repertoire was profiled, and TCRdb retains in-frame clones only, with some absent. V, J and clone size are taken as reported in that table, and D and trimming were inferred from the DNA itself. The sample holds about 320,000 clones, around nine tenths seen once. The length of the CDR3 is 13 residues. Trimming removed 5 bases from V and 7 bases from J, with 11 bases in between. CDR1 SGHNT and CDR2 YENEEA come from the germline V gene. Cohorts were assigned according to the clinical history that participants reported. Donors in Cohort 3 who had recovered were those with two negative PCRs, healthcare professional clearance, or resolution of their symptoms. This clone appeared once.

The clonotype comes from a woman younger than 45 who had recovered from COVID-19. Sequencing was carried out using PBMCs or T cells enriched from blood (not recorded which). This sequence joins TRBV11-3 and TRBJ2-2; D is unresolved. The CDR3 here is CASSTHRDGELFF. The CDR3 nucleotides read TGTGCCAGCAGCACACACAGAGACGGGGAGCTGTTTTTT.